Listed here are 8 T cell receptor beta chains from one sample, sequenced in a study of blood T cell repertoires in COVID-19. Clones were read by immunoSEQ multiplex PCR, and TCRdb kept only the in-frame ones, dropping some. The sample lists approximately 200,000 clones; 80% to 90% were seen once. The specimen was peripheral blood. These receptors were obtained from a human donor with active or convalescent COVID-19. The donor label of this sample is uncertain.

J is TRBJ1-1 and V is TRBV30; perhaps TRBD1 as D (6 bases). CDR1 and CDR2 from the germline V gene are GTSNPN and SVGIG (reference sequence). The CDR3 is 13 residues long. Trimming removed 5 bases from V and 1 base from J, with 11 bases in between. The DNA of the CDR3 is TGTGCCTGGTCTGGACAGCCGAACACTGAAGCTTTCTTT. This translates into CAWSGQPNTEAFF.

J is TRBJ1-1 and V is TRBV12-3 or TRBV12-4; possible D gene TRBD1, 6 bases. The CDR3 covers 13 residues. Deletions cut 8 bases from V and 3 bases from J, with 13 bases between. Here the CDR3 reads CASGGPGDTEAFF. The DNA for the CDR3 is TGTGCCAGCGGGGGCCCGGGTGACACTGAAGCTTTCTTT.

A word on this clone: Other DNA sequences in this sample translate to the same CDR3. This chain uses TRBV9 with TRBJ2-3; the match to TRBD2 covers 8 bases. The germline CDR1 and CDR2 sequences are SGDLS and YYNGEE. This CDR3 is built from 16 residues. The ends lost 0 bases at V and 0 bases at J; junction bases unmatched: 3. CDR3 DNA: TGTGCCAGCAGCGTAGGCACTAGCGGTAGCACAGATACGCAGTATTTT. Protein sequence: CASSVGTSGSTDTQYF.

The table lists this clone with a few counts. This specimen includes other DNA sequences encoding the same CDR3. The V gene is TRBV7-2, the J gene TRBJ1-5; 7 bases agree with TRBD1. Germline assignment: CDR1 SGHTA and CDR2 FQGNSA. The CDR3 extends over 14 amino acids. V was clipped by 5 bases and J by 5 bases; unmatched bases: 6. CDR3 sequence (DNA): TGTGCCAGCAGCCTTCGACAGGGAGATCAGCCCCAGCATTTT. As protein: CASSLRQGDQPQHF.

The V call is TRBV5-5, the J call TRBJ2-1; TRBD2 aligns across 9 bases. Germline V gene data show CDR1 as SGHKS and CDR2 as YYEKEE (reference sequence). The CDR3 length is 14 residues. Trimming took 6 bases from V and 7 from J; bases not matched to a gene: 8. The CDR3 here is CASTREGLRNEQFF. The CDR3 nucleotides read TGTGCCAGCACGCGGGAGGGCCTTAGGAATGAGCAGTTCTTC.

The chain carries TRBV6-5 and TRBJ2-1; no clear D gene. This CDR3 has 15 residues. Germline CDR1 is MNHEY and CDR2 is SVGAGI. Trimming shortened V by 2 bases and J by 0 bases, and 8 bases separated the two germline ends. The CDR3 region is CASSYDRSSYNEQFF. In nucleotides, the CDR3 is TGTGCCAGCAGTTACGACCGGAGCTCCTACAATGAGCAGTTCTTC.

The chain has TRBV5-4 and TRBJ2-1, with D perhaps TRBD2 (5 bases). The germline V and J ends were trimmed by 0 bases and 6 bases, with 10 bases remaining between them. Germline V lookup: CDR1 SGHNT, CDR2 YYREEE (reference sequence). The CDR3 totals 14 residues. The CDR3 nucleotides read TGTGCCAGCAGCTTGGACTCGACTACCAATGAGCAGTTCTTC. Protein: CASSLDSTTNEQFF.

The V gene is TRBV4-3, the J gene TRBJ2-5, with D unclear. This CDR3 has 14 amino acids. V shed 0 bases and J shed 1 base, with 6 bases lying between them. Per the germline V gene, CDR1 is LGHNA and CDR2 is YSLEER. CDR3 loop: CASSQDYSQETQYF. CDR3 DNA: TGCGCCAGCAGCCAAGACTACAGCCAAGAGACCCAGTACTTC.